These 21 T cell receptor beta chains were all obtained from the same sample, sequenced in a study of T cell repertoires in cytomegalovirus infection. TCRdb analysed the reads with MiXCR anew, one entry per CDR3 protein. The sample lists approximately 300,000 distinct CDR3 sequences, under 35% occurring once. No antigens are known for them. Source: cultured PBMCs, taken from culture after CMV antigen stimulation. The receptors shown here come from a human donor in good health (CMV status not recorded). Some clones in this sample may be carry-over from other donors' samples.

This chain uses TRBV6-2 or TRBV6-3 with TRBJ2-1; D is perhaps TRBD1 (5 bases). The germline CDR1 and CDR2 sequences are MNHEY and SVGEGT. The CDR3 has 15 amino acids. V lost 4 bases, J lost 9 bases, and 19 bases lay in between. CDR3 coding DNA: TGTGCCAGCAGTTTCGAAGGGGCAGCACCCCGTGAGCAGTTCTTC. Protein product: CASSFEGAAPREQFF.

V and J are TRBV3-1 and TRBJ1-1; tentative D call: TRBD1 (5 bases). Germline-derived CDR1 and CDR2 are LGHDT and YNNKEL (reference sequence). Trimming left V 4 bases short and J 5 bases short, with 17 bases between. The CDR3 runs to 15 residues. DNA of the CDR3: TGTGCCAGCAGCCTTTTCGCCGGGACGAGGACTGAAGCTTTCTTT. This sequence encodes CASSLFAGTRTEAFF.

The rearrangement joins TRBV7-2 to TRBJ2-3; TRBD2 matches 9 bases. In germline, CDR1 is SGHTA, CDR2 FQGNSA. The CDR3 has 15 amino acids. V shed 6 bases, J shed 5 bases, and the junction held 9 bases outside the gene matches. The CDR3 DNA is TGTGCCAGCAGGTTCTTGCGGGAGGGCGGAGATACGCAGTATTTT. Its protein product is CASRFLREGGDTQYF. Variable domain in full (rest from reference TRBV7-2 and TRBJ2-3): GAGVSQSPSNKVTEKGKDVELRCDPISGHTALYWYRQSLGQGLEFLIYFQGNSAPDKSGLPSDRFSAERTGGSVSTLTIQRTQQEDSAVYLCASRFLREGGDTQYFGPGTRLTVL.

This clonotype was seen more than once but under ten times. The J gene is TRBJ2-3, the V gene TRBV27; 15 bases match TRBD2. Germline V gene sequence: CDR1 MNHEY, CDR2 SMNVEV (reference sequence). Trimming removed 8 bases from V and 0 bases from J; junction bases left unmatched: 3. The CDR3 sequence is 16 residues long. The CDR3 spells CASQGLAGGSTDTQYF. The DNA of the CDR3 is TGTGCCAGCCAGGGACTAGCGGGAGGCAGCACAGATACGCAGTATTTT.

The V gene is TRBV5-4, the J gene TRBJ1-6; 10 positions match TRBD1. The CDR3 runs 12 residues. The germline V gene encodes CDR1 SGHNT and CDR2 YYREEE (reference sequence). Trimming at V came to 5 bases and at J to 18 bases, leaving 8 bases not matched to a gene. The CDR3 bases are TGTGCCAGCAGAAATGACAGGGGGCTTTCCCACTTT. It codes for CASRNDRGLSHF. Complete variable domain (other parts from reference TRBV5-4 and TRBJ1-6): ETGVTQSPTHLIKTRGQQVTLRCSSQSGHNTVSWYQQALGQGPQFIFQYYREEENGRGNFPPRFSGLQFPNYSSELNVNALELDDSALYLCASRNDRGLSHFGNGTRLTVT.

This clonotype was seen repeatedly, ten times or more. For the CDR3, the DNA is TGTGCCAGCAGACTAGGACTAGCGGGGGGAAACACCGGGGAGCTGTTTTTT. Translating gives CASRLGLAGGNTGELFF. V and J are TRBV7-8 and TRBJ2-2; 14 positions agree with TRBD2. Trimming cost V 6 bases and J 2 bases; bases outside gene matches: 5. This CDR3 is 17 amino acids long. Germline V lookup: CDR1 SGHVS, CDR2 FQNEAQ.

The rearrangement links TRBV15 to TRBJ1-2; D not certain. Trimming left V 0 bases short and J 2 bases short, with 7 bases between. The CDR3 loop spans 14 amino acids. CDR1 LNHNV and CDR2 YYDKDF come from the germline V gene (reference sequence). The CDR3 sequence is CATSRDTTNYGYTF. In DNA form, the CDR3 reads TGTGCCACCAGCAGAGATACGACAAACTATGGCTACACCTTC.

This clonotype was seen many times. The genes are TRBV12-3 or TRBV12-4 and TRBJ1-1; D is ambiguous. V was clipped by 4 bases and J by 3 bases, with 9 bases between them. There are 13 residues in the CDR3. CDR3 sequence reads: CASSSLGDTEAFF. CDR3 in DNA: TGTGCCAGCAGTTCCCTTGGGGACACTGAAGCTTTCTTT.

The rearrangement joins TRBV28 to TRBJ1-3, with unresolved D. The CDR3 runs 13 residues. The V and J ends lost 5 bases and 1 base respectively, with 6 bases between them. CDR1 MDHEN and CDR2 SYDVKM come from the germline V gene. CDR3 sequence (DNA): TGTGCCAGCAGTCCTCCTTCTGGAAACACCATATATTTT. This codes for CASSPPSGNTIYF.

The V and J genes are TRBV9 and TRBJ2-3; D not certain. This CDR3 is 15 amino acids long. The V gene's germline CDR1 is SGDLS and CDR2 YYNGEE. V was shortened by 0 bases and J by 2 bases, with 10 bases between the two germline ends. In DNA form, the CDR3 reads TGTGCCAGCAGCGTAGGGGTGGGTTCCACAGATACGCAGTATTTT. It is translated as CASSVGVGSTDTQYF.

This clonotype was found a few times. This chain links TRBV11-2 with TRBJ2-7; D may correspond to TRBD1 or TRBD2 (5 bases each). Germline V gene lookup returns CDR1 SGHAT and CDR2 FQNNGV. The V and J ends lost 7 bases and 2 bases respectively, with 18 bases between them. This CDR3 has 15 residues. CDR3 nucleotides: TGTGCCAGCAACCTAGGGACCAACCTACCCTACGAGCAGTACTTC. Translating it yields CASNLGTNLPYEQYF.

This clonotype has at least ten counts. V gene TRBV7-2 combines with J gene TRBJ2-1; 7 bases agree with TRBD2. Trimming took 4 bases from V and 10 from J; bases not matched to a gene: 13. The CDR3 length is 15 residues. Germline CDR1 SGHTA, CDR2 FQGNSA. The CDR3 loop reads CASSSGGGVIYEQFF. The CDR3 DNA reads as TGTGCCAGCAGCTCGGGAGGAGGGGTAATATACGAGCAGTTCTTC.

The chain carries TRBV27 and TRBJ2-1; the match to TRBD1 covers 7 bases. J gave up 5 bases and V 2 bases, and 9 bases lay outside the gene matches. CDR1 is MNHEY, CDR2 SMNVEV, per germline (reference sequence). The CDR3 has 16 amino acids. The CDR3 nucleotides read TGTGCCAGCAGTTTAAACCGGGACAGCTTCGACAATGAGCAGTTCTTC. It codes for CASSLNRDSFDNEQFF.

V and J are TRBV20-1 and TRBJ2-1; D is undetermined. Trimming left V 4 bases short and J 5 bases short, with 3 bases between. Germline V gene data show CDR1 as DFQATT and CDR2 as SNEGSKA (reference sequence). This CDR3 region has 10 residues. CDR3 loop: CSANNNEQFF. The CDR3 nucleotides read TGCAGTGCTAACAACAATGAGCAGTTCTTC.

This sequence joins TRBV7-3 and TRBJ2-5; 10 nucleotides align to TRBD2. Germline assignment: CDR1 SGHTA and CDR2 FQGTGA. This CDR3 has 14 residues. Losses at the gene ends were 5 bases for V and 6 bases for J; bases not matched to a gene: 6. As DNA, the CDR3 is TGTGCCAGCAGCACCAGCGGGAGGGGCCAGACCCAGTACTTC. Protein sequence: CASSTSGRGQTQYF. The whole variable domain, remainder taken from reference TRBV7-3 and TRBJ2-5, is GAGVSQTPSNKVTEKGKYVELRCDPISGHTALYWYRQSLGQGPEFLIYFQGTGAADDSGLPNDRFFAVRPEGSVSTLKIQRTERGDSAVYLCASSTSGRGQTQYFGPGTRLLVL.

This clonotype was seen a handful of times. The chain recombines TRBV6-1 with TRBJ2-2, with D perhaps TRBD1 (6 bases). V lost 8 bases, J lost 3 bases, and 13 bases lay in between. This CDR3 has 14 amino acids. Per the germline V gene, CDR1 is MNHNS and CDR2 is SASEGT. CDR3 amino acids: CASQGSRYTGELFF. The CDR3 coding sequence is TGTGCCAGCCAGGGGAGTCGATACACCGGGGAGCTGTTTTTT.

The chain combines TRBV7-2 with TRBJ2-5, with TRBD1 identical over 10 bases. CDR1 is SGHTA and CDR2 is FQGNSA in the germline V gene. V shed 2 bases, J shed 5 bases, and the junction held 2 bases outside the gene matches. The CDR3 sequence is 14 residues long. As DNA, the CDR3 is TGTGCCAGCAGCTTACCGGGACAGGGGGAGACCCAGTACTTC. Protein: CASSLPGQGETQYF.

V is TRBV7-8 and J is TRBJ1-2, with 9 nucleotides matching TRBD1. Germline V CDR1 and CDR2: SGHVS, FQNEAQ. The CDR3 is 15 residues long. V was clipped by 0 bases and J by 6 bases; unmatched bases: 5. The CDR3 spells CASSLALQGADGYTF. The DNA of the CDR3 is TGTGCCAGCAGCTTAGCTTTACAGGGGGCGGATGGCTACACCTTC.

The genes are TRBV7-3 and TRBJ1-1, with 7 bases aligning to TRBD1. The germline V gene has CDR1 SGHTA and CDR2 FQGTGA. The CDR3 loop spans 15 amino acids. V lost 0 bases to trimming and J lost 4 bases; unmatched junction nucleotides: 5. CDR3 sequence: CASSLTGGGSTEAFF. CDR3 DNA sequence: TGTGCCAGCAGCTTAACAGGAGGGGGCTCCACTGAAGCTTTCTTT.

The table lists this clonotype with a few counts. The chain links TRBV7-3 to TRBJ1-1, with D tentatively TRBD1 (6 bases). V shed 0 bases and J shed 4 bases, with 15 bases lying between them. The CDR3 has 16 residues. Germline values: CDR1 SGHTA, CDR2 FQGTGA. The CDR3 DNA sequence: TGTGCCAGCAGCTTAACGGGGGGGGCCGGGGGCACTGAAGCTTTCTTT. Amino acid sequence: CASSLTGGAGGTEAFF. The full variable domain, in which reference TRBV7-3 and TRBJ1-1 provide the parts outside the CDR3, is GAGVSQTPSNKVTEKGKYVELRCDPISGHTALYWYRQSLGQGPEFLIYFQGTGAADDSGLPNDRFFAVRPEGSVSTLKIQRTERGDSAVYLCASSLTGGAGGTEAFFGQGTRLTVV.

The genes are TRBV2 and TRBJ2-1; 7 nucleotides line up with TRBD1. From germline, CDR1 is SNHLY and CDR2 FYNNEI. The CDR3 contains 15 residues. The V segment lost 5 bases and the J segment 7 bases; nucleotides outside the gene matches: 11. The CDR3 loop is CASSRQGLLSNEQFF. The CDR3 nucleotides read TGTGCCAGCAGTCGACAGGGCCTCTTGAGTAATGAGCAGTTCTTC.